The 17 T cell receptor beta chains listed next were all sequenced from one sample in a study of cytomegalovirus exposure and HLA in healthy donors. PCR was performed using 60 Vbeta and 13 Jbeta primers. The data were produced by immunoSEQ multiplex PCR, yet TCRdb's version contains in-frame clones alone and is incomplete. This table holds roughly 110,000 clones, over 75% found once. Sequenced sample: PBMCs. Source of these receptors: a male donor in good health and CMV-seronegative.

CDR3 DNA sequence: TGTGCCAGTAGGACAATACAGGGGAATCAGCCCCAGCATTTT. Encoded protein: CASRTIQGNQPQHF. This sequence joins TRBV19 and TRBJ1-5; 7 bases map to TRBD1. V gave up 6 bases and J gave up 4 bases; unmatched junction bases: 6. The CDR3 loop spans 14 amino acids. Looked up from germline, CDR1 is LNHDA and CDR2 is SQIVND (reference sequence). Full variable domain (remainder filled in from reference TRBV19 and TRBJ1-5): DGGITQSPKYLFRKEGQNVTLSCEQNLNHDAMYWYRQDPGQGLRLIYYSQIVNDFQKGDIAEGYSVSREKKESFPLTVTSAQKNPTAFYLCASRTIQGNQPQHFGDGTRLSIL.

The chain joins TRBV7-2 to TRBJ2-1; D not certain. Germline V gene lookup returns CDR1 SGHTA and CDR2 FQGNSA. The CDR3 is 16 amino acids. Trimming pared 2 bases from V and 4 bases from J, leaving 15 bases between. CDR3 amino acids: CASSLNPTVGYNEQFF. The DNA of the CDR3 is TGTGCCAGCAGCTTAAATCCTACAGTCGGATACAATGAGCAGTTCTTC.

The chain carries TRBV10-3 and TRBJ2-5; D gene ambiguous. The end of the DNA is better explained by TRBJ2-7, so the J call may be wrong. Looked up from germline, CDR1 is ENHRY and CDR2 is SYGVKD. This CDR3 contains 13 residues. DNA for the CDR3: TGTGCCATCAGTGAGTCGTTGTCTATCGAGCAGTACTTC. Its protein product is CAISESLSIEQYF.

The chain recombines TRBV29-1 with TRBJ2-2; D remains ambiguous. Trimming took 4 bases from V and 3 from J, leaving 12 bases between them. CDR1 and CDR2 (germline): SQVTM, ANQGSEA. The CDR3 is 14 amino acids. The CDR3 region is CSVVVTQDTGELFF. In DNA, the CDR3 is TGCAGCGTTGTCGTCACCCAGGACACCGGGGAGCTGTTTTTT.

This clone was observed a single time. The chain joins TRBV5-1 to TRBJ1-1; TRBD1 might be the D (6 bases). The CDR3 spans 12 residues. Trimming took 4 bases from V and 3 from J, leaving 7 bases between them. Per germline, CDR1 SGHRS and CDR2 YFSETQ. The CDR3 region has the DNA TGCGCCAGCAGCCGACAGGACACTGAAGCTTTCTTT. It translates to CASSRQDTEAFF. Combining the CDR3 with reference TRBV5-1 and TRBJ1-1 gives the whole variable domain KAGVTQTPRYLIKTRGQQVTLSCSPISGHRSVSWYQQTPGQGLQFLFEYFSETQRNKGNFPGRFSGRQFSNSRSEMNVSTLELGDSALYLCASSRQDTEAFFGQGTRLTVV.

This rearrangement joins TRBV6-5 to TRBJ2-1, with 7 bases lining up with TRBD1. Germline CDR1 and CDR2: MNHEY and SVGAGI. The CDR3 sequence is 15 residues long. V lost 4 bases to trimming and J lost 8 bases; unmatched junction nucleotides: 11. CDR3 residues: CASSLIDRDGDEQFF. The CDR3 DNA is TGTGCCAGCAGTTTAATAGACAGGGATGGAGATGAGCAGTTCTTC.

This clone came up a few times. The chain is built from TRBV28 and TRBJ2-2, with TRBD2 matching over 9 bases. V dropped 8 bases and J dropped 6; count of bases not matched to a gene: 7. Germline CDR1 MDHEN, CDR2 SYDVKM. The CDR3 is made up of 14 amino acids. The CDR3 here is CASGLAGHPGELFF. The DNA for the CDR3 is TGTGCCAGCGGCCTAGCGGGACATCCCGGGGAGCTGTTTTTT. The full variable domain, completed using reference TRBV28 and TRBJ2-2, is DVKVTQSSRYLVKRTGEKVFLECVQDMDHENMFWYRQDPGLGLRLIYFSYDVKMKEKGDIPEGYSVSREKKERFSLILESASTNQTSMYLCASGLAGHPGELFFGEGSRLTVL.

V is TRBV19 and J is TRBJ2-2; 9 positions agree with TRBD1. Looked up from germline, CDR1 is LNHDA and CDR2 is SQIVND (reference sequence). The CDR3 is 16 amino acids. Unmatched junction bases numbered 10, after V lost 4 bases and J lost 7 bases. CDR3 sequence (DNA): TGTGCCAGTAGTACCCCCGGGACAGGGAGTTTCGGGGAGCTGTTTTTT. It is translated as CASSTPGTGSFGELFF.

By share, this clone counts as medium-sized. The chain carries TRBV10-3 and TRBJ1-3; no definite D call. The CDR3 has 14 amino acids. Germline CDR1 is ENHRY and CDR2 is SYGVKD. Trimming shortened V by 6 bases and J by 2 bases, and 11 bases separated the two germline ends. For the CDR3, the DNA is TGTGCCATCAGCCCCAGGAACCCTGGAAACACCATATATTTT. It encodes CAISPRNPGNTIYF.

This chain uses TRBV30 with TRBJ2-5; weak D call: TRBD1 (5 bases). The J call may be incorrect, as the DNA end agrees better with TRBJ2-7. The length of the CDR3 is 14 residues. The germline gives CDR1 GTSNPN, CDR2 SVGIG (reference sequence). CDR3 residues: CAWSLRRASYEQYF. The CDR3 DNA is TGTGCCTGGAGCCTGCGCAGGGCCTCCTACGAGCAGTACTTC.

The CDR3 loop is CASTRTAGNTEAFF. For the CDR3, the DNA is TGTGCCAGCACCCGAACGGCAGGAAACACTGAAGCTTTCTTT. The chain recombines TRBV9 with TRBJ1-1; D remains unclear. CDR1 and CDR2 (germline): SGDLS, YYNGEE. Between the trimmed V and J ends, which lost 6 bases and 2 bases, there was a span of 14 bases. This CDR3 is built from 14 residues.

V is TRBV7-9 and J is TRBJ2-1; 7 nucleotides align to TRBD2. This CDR3 region has 11 residues. J gave up 12 bases and V 6 bases, and 5 bases lay outside the gene matches. CDR1 is SEHNR, CDR2 FQNEAQ, per germline (reference sequence). Here the CDR3 reads CASSTAGVQFF. The CDR3 DNA reads TGTGCCAGCAGTACCGCGGGGGTGCAGTTCTTC.

The genes are TRBV19 and TRBJ2-7; 9 bases are a match to TRBD1. This CDR3 has 16 residues. V shed 3 bases and J 3 bases; nucleotides not matched to a gene: 9. Germline CDR1 and CDR2: LNHDA and SQIVND (reference sequence). Here the CDR3 reads CASSMYRQGGYYEQYF. As DNA, the CDR3 is TGTGCCAGTAGTATGTATCGACAGGGGGGATACTACGAGCAGTACTTC. Variable domain in full (rest from reference TRBV19 and TRBJ2-7): DGGITQSPKYLFRKEGQNVTLSCEQNLNHDAMYWYRQDPGQGLRLIYYSQIVNDFQKGDIAEGYSVSREKKESFPLTVTSAQKNPTAFYLCASSMYRQGGYYEQYFGPGTRLTVT.

V gene TRBV30 combines with J gene TRBJ2-7, with D maybe TRBD2 (6 bases). The CDR3 totals 14 residues. The V end lost 3 bases, the J end lost 1 base, and 13 bases lay between the germline ends. Germline V gene lookup returns CDR1 GTSNPN and CDR2 SVGIG (reference sequence). CDR3 coding DNA: TGTGCCTGGAGCCCCCTGGGGGGATCCTACGAGCAGTACTTC. It is translated as CAWSPLGGSYEQYF.

V usage is TRBV9 and J usage is TRBJ2-3, with D possibly TRBD2 on 7 matching bases. This CDR3 is 17 amino acids long. The V gene's germline CDR1 is SGDLS and CDR2 YYNGEE. Trimming took off 2 bases at V and 0 bases at J, with 16 bases between the two ends. This CDR3 is CASSVGQPGLSTDTQYF. Here the CDR3 DNA reads TGTGCCAGCAGCGTGGGACAACCGGGACTAAGCACAGATACGCAGTATTTT.

A single count supports this clone. The chain uses TRBV6-5 and TRBJ2-1, with 7 positions matching TRBD2. Trimming removed 0 bases from V and 5 bases from J; junction bases left unmatched: 4. The CDR3 contains 15 residues. Germline loops: CDR1 MNHEY, CDR2 SVGAGI. CDR3 sequence reads: CASSYSRLANNEQFF. CDR3 nucleotides: TGTGCCAGCAGTTACTCCAGACTAGCCAACAATGAGCAGTTCTTC.

This rearrangement joins TRBV6-5 to TRBJ1-1, with 7 bases identical to TRBD1. This CDR3 comprises 15 residues. The V and J ends lost 4 bases and 0 bases, in that order; junction bases with no gene match: 5. CDR1 is MNHEY, CDR2 SVGAGI, per germline. CDR3 nucleotides: TGTGCCAGCAGTTTCACCGGGACAGTGAACACTGAAGCTTTCTTT. Protein product: CASSFTGTVNTEAFF.